This TCR beta chain is from a study of T-cell memory formation after mild COVID-19. Regarding the study as a whole: Clones shrinking from day 15 to 85 showed even CD4/CD8 mixes; later expanders tilted CD4+.

Concerning this clonotype itself: Its antigen is still unknown.

After removal of 1 base from V and 3 bases from J, the junction contained 5 bases not matched to a gene. The CDR3 loop spans 14 amino acids. CDR1 and CDR2 from the germline V gene are DFQATT and SNEGSKA (reference sequence). TCR alpha and TCR beta cDNA libraries with sample barcodes and UMIs came from 5'RACE using constant-segment primers. One entry per CDR3 protein results from TCRdb running MiXCR on the 5' RACE reads. Among some 350,000 distinct CDR3 sequences, 10% to 15% were seen once, and the ten largest hold around 21%. The genes are TRBV20-1 and TRBJ2-7; 8 bases are shared with TRBD1. The sequenced material came from PBMCs or a T cell subset sorted from them (not recorded which). The receptor's source is a man aged 18 to 29 who had mild COVID-19 (a few samples of this study predate the infection). Cell type and time point are not known. This CDR3 reads CSARVTGGLYEQYF. CDR3 DNA: TGCAGTGCTAGAGTAACAGGGGGTCTCTACGAGCAGTACTTC.